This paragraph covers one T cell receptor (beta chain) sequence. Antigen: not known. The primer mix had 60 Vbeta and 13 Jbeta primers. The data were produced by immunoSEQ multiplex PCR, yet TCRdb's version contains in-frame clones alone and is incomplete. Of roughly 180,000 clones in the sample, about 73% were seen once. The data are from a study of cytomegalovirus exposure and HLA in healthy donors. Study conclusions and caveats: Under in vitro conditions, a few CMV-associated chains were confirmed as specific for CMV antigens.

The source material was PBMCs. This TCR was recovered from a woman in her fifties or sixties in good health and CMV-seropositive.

CDR3 loop: CASSLASGAITQETQYF. CDR3 DNA: TGCGCCAGCAGCTTGGCTAGCGGGGCAATCACCCAAGAGACCCAGTACTTC. This chain links TRBV5-1 with TRBJ2-5, with 9 bases lining up with TRBD2. The V gene end was trimmed by 0 bases and the J gene end by 1 base; junction bases not matched to a gene: 7. The CDR3 covers 17 residues. Germline CDR1 is SGHRS and CDR2 is YFSETQ. The entire variable domain, with the rest obtained from reference TRBV5-1 and TRBJ2-5, is as follows: KAGVTQTPRYLIKTRGQQVTLSCSPISGHRSVSWYQQTPGQGLQFLFEYFSETQRNKGNFPGRFSGRQFSNSRSEMNVSTLELGDSALYLCASSLASGAITQETQYFGPGTRLLVL.